This T cell receptor beta chain emerged from a study of blood T cell repertoires in COVID-19. Looking at the study overall: Sites in the United States, Italy and Spain provided acute and convalescent COVID-19 samples.

Germline lookup yields CDR1 MNHEY and CDR2 SMNVEV (reference sequence). V lost 2 bases, J lost 2 bases, and 8 bases stayed unmatched. The CDR3 runs 16 residues. Under the authors' procedure: Amplification with reference gene primers provided the estimates of nucleated cell counts. The data were produced by immunoSEQ multiplex PCR, yet TCRdb's version contains in-frame clones alone and is incomplete. The V and J calls and the clone size are those of that table, but D and trimming were determined from the DNA. The sample yields over 100,000 clones, about nine tenths seen once. The TCR comes from a human donor in a cohort sampled during active COVID-19. V gene TRBV27 combines with J gene TRBJ2-7; 8 bases line up with TRBD1. The sequenced sample consisted of peripheral blood. The CDR3 loop reads CASSLIGDRSPYEQYF. The DNA of the CDR3 is TGTGCCAGCAGTTTAATCGGGGACAGGTCCCCCTACGAGCAGTACTTC.